The rows below give T cell receptor beta chains drawn from one sample of a study of Tregs in tolerant kidney transplant recipients. Produced via immunoSEQ multiplex PCR; TCRdb's table is partial and in-frame only. The table shows roughly 70,000 clones, with about four fifths occurring only once. Sequenced: CD4+ T cells from blood. Receptors originate from a human donor in good health. Each CDR3 is given with its conserved first and last residue. D genes are given only for firm matches. Only part of the rows carry a size: once, few, many, or a class if the clone is expanded.

>TRBV25-1|.|TRBJ1-6|once
CASSDETAIPSLHF
TGTGCCAGCAGTGACGAGACGGCCATTCCATCCCTCCACTTT
>TRBV19|.|TRBJ2-3|many
CASSIGQGPDADTQYF
TGTGCCAGTAGTATAGGGCAGGGCCCTGACGCAGATACGCAGTATTTT
>TRBV4-2|.|TRBJ2-3|.
CASSHSTDTQYF
TGTGCCAGCAGCCATAGCACAGATACGCAGTATTTT
>TRBV7-2|TRBD2|TRBJ2-3|once
CASTPGGYTQYF
TGTGCCAGCACTCCCGGGGGGTATACGCAGTATTTT
>TRBV5-1|TRBD2|TRBJ2-3|few
CASSAPGLAGVGTDTQYF
TGCGCCAGCAGCGCCCCGGGACTAGCGGGAGTCGGCACAGATACGCAGTATTTT
>TRBV5-1|TRBD2|TRBJ2-7|.
CASSLSGLADYEQYF
TGCGCCAGCAGCTTGTCCGGCCTAGCGGACTACGAGCAGTACTTC
>TRBV6-5|.|TRBJ1-2|once
CASRDRVHGYTF
TGTGCCAGCAGGGATAGGGTTCATGGCTACACCTTC
>TRBV6-5|TRBD1|TRBJ1-4|.
CATGDRGREKLFF
TGTGCCACGGGTGACAGGGGACGTGAAAAACTGTTTTTT
>TRBV5-4|.|TRBJ2-5|.
CASSFPRQETQYF
TGTGCCAGCAGCTTCCCCAGGCAAGAGACCCAGTACTTC
>TRBV30|.|TRBJ1-2|few
CAAQQGSHGYTF
TGTGCCGCCCAGCAGGGGAGCCATGGCTACACCTTC
>TRBV19|.|TRBJ2-7|.
CASSLTGATYEQYF
TGTGCCAGTAGCCTAACCGGGGCGACCTACGAGCAGTACTTC
>TRBV21-1|.|TRBJ2-7|.
CASPRGQGLVVYEQYF
TGTGCCAGCCCCCGGGGACAGGGGCTTGTCGTGTACGAGCAGTACTTC
>TRBV5-4|.|TRBJ1-2|.
CASRPQGSNYGYTF
TGTGCCAGCAGACCCCAGGGTTCTAACTATGGCTACACCTTC
>TRBV5-1|.|TRBJ2-3|.
CASSLDGAGGLRDTQYF
TGCGCCAGCAGCTTGGACGGGGCTGGGGGGCTGCGGGATACGCAGTATTTT
>TRBV21-1|.|TRBJ1-5|.
CASSKDHKWALQMGQPQHF
TGTGCCAGCAGCAAAGATCATAAATGGGCCCTCCAAATGGGTCAGCCCCAGCATTTT
>TRBV5-1|.|TRBJ2-2|.
CASSPGLRSVGELFF
TGCGCCAGCAGCCCGGGCTTACGATCTGTCGGGGAGCTGTTTTTT
>TRBV7-9|.|TRBJ2-3|.
CASSPRDTDTQYF
TGTGCCAGCAGCCCAAGAGACACAGATACGCAGTATTTT
>TRBV5-1|.|TRBJ2-2|.
CASSLLGARGNTGELFF
TGCGCCAGCAGCTTGTTGGGAGCGAGAGGGAACACCGGGGAGCTGTTTTTT
>TRBV6-1|TRBD1|TRBJ2-7|.
CASRRLGQGLEEQYF
TGTGCCAGCAGGAGGTTGGGACAGGGATTGGAAGAGCAGTACTTC
>TRBV6-1|.|TRBJ1-2|once
CASWGRGYGYTF
TGTGCCAGCTGGGGGCGCGGCTATGGCTACACCTTC
>TRBV6-4|TRBD2|TRBJ2-3|once
CASSPGGDTQYF
TGTGCCAGCAGCCCCGGGGGGGATACGCAGTATTTT
>TRBV5-1|.|TRBJ1-1|once
CASSFGRVTEAFF
TGCGCCAGCAGCTTCGGCAGAGTCACTGAAGCTTTCTTT
>TRBV11-2|.|TRBJ2-1|.
CASSLGGPNEQFF
TGTGCCAGCAGCTTAGGCGGGCCCAATGAGCAGTTCTTC
>TRBV5-4|TRBD2|TRBJ2-5|.
CASRVSGSRGETQYF
TGTGCCAGCAGGGTTAGCGGGAGTAGGGGCGAGACCCAGTACTTC
>TRBV2|.|TRBJ2-2|.
CASSDFESGHTGELFF
TGTGCCAGCAGTGATTTTGAGTCAGGACACACCGGGGAGCTGTTTTTT
>TRBV7-9|TRBD1|TRBJ2-7|.
CASSPGTGRYEQYF
TGTGCCAGCAGCCCCGGGACAGGGCGCTACGAGCAGTACTTC
>TRBV14|TRBD2|TRBJ2-7|once
CASSPLYETGGRYEQYF
TGTGCCAGCAGCCCGCTTTACGAGACGGGGGGGCGCTACGAGCAGTACTTC
>TRBV7-2|.|TRBJ2-3|.
CASSPALVTDTQYF
TGTGCCAGCAGCCCCGCCTTAGTCACAGATACGCAGTATTTT
>TRBV27|.|TRBJ2-1|.
CASSLGMLGRGDPNEQFF
TGTGCCAGCAGTTTGGGGATGCTGGGCAGGGGGGATCCCAATGAGCAGTTCTTC
>TRBV19|.|TRBJ2-7|.
CASSIEGYLGEEYF
TGTGCCAGTAGTATAGAAGGGTATCTAGGGGAGGAGTACTTC
>TRBV6-1|TRBD1|TRBJ2-5|.
CASSGTGGRRETQYF
TGTGCCAGCAGTGGGACAGGGGGGCGACGAGAGACCCAGTACTTC
>TRBV7-2|TRBD1|TRBJ1-3|.
CASRQQGENTIYF
TGTGCCAGCAGGCAGCAGGGGGAGAACACCATATATTTT
>TRBV7-2|.|TRBJ2-4|.
CASSFGGAKNIQYF
TGTGCCAGCAGCTTTGGGGGTGCCAAAAACATTCAGTACTTC
>TRBV25-1|.|TRBJ1-3|.
CASSEWGRSGGNTIYF
TGTGCCAGCAGTGAATGGGGACGCTCGGGGGGAAACACCATATATTTT
>TRBV9|.|TRBJ2-3|once
CASSLLTDTQYF
TGTGCCAGCAGCCTCCTTACAGATACGCAGTATTTT
>TRBV27|.|TRBJ2-1|.
CASSFSAGEFEFF
TGTGCCAGCAGTTTTTCGGCAGGGGAGTTCGAGTTCTTC
>TRBV25-1|.|TRBJ1-3|once
CASSRREGQPTGNTIYF
TGTGCCAGCAGTCGGAGGGAGGGGCAACCTACTGGAAACACCATATATTTT
>TRBV13|TRBD1|TRBJ1-4|.
CASSGDRVTNEKLFF
TGTGCCAGCAGCGGGGACAGGGTGACTAATGAAAAACTGTTTTTT
>TRBV11-3|.|TRBJ1-1|once
CASSLGWNTEAFF
TGTGCCAGCAGCTTAGGGTGGAACACTGAAGCTTTCTTT
>TRBV6-6|.|TRBJ1-4|.
CASSYSTGPRGEKLFF
TGTGCCAGCAGTTATTCGACAGGCCCTAGGGGTGAAAAACTGTTTTTT
>TRBV14|.|TRBJ2-1|few
CASSQLMLAYNEQFF
TGTGCCAGCAGCCAGCTGATGCTGGCGTACAATGAGCAGTTCTTC
>TRBV7-2|TRBD1|TRBJ1-2|few
CASSSPTDRVYGYTF
TGTGCCAGCAGCTCGCCCACGGACAGGGTCTATGGCTACACCTTC
>TRBV6-1|TRBD1|TRBJ1-2|.
CASNPDREDGYTF
TGTGCCAGCAACCCTGACAGGGAGGATGGCTACACCTTC
>TRBV10-3|.|TRBJ2-2|few
CAISLNRVGELFF
TGTGCCATCAGCCTAAATAGGGTCGGGGAGCTGTTTTTT
>TRBV5-1|TRBD1|TRBJ1-4|.
CASSRTGQGDEKLFF
TGCGCCAGCAGCCGAACGGGACAGGGCGACGAAAAACTGTTTTTT
>TRBV28|.|TRBJ2-5|few
CASRSSDQETQYF
TGTGCCAGCCGTTCTAGCGACCAAGAGACCCAGTACTTC